The 28 T cell receptor beta chains given below trace back to one sample, sequenced in a study of shared clonotypes between healthy human individuals. The table came from immunoSEQ multiplex PCR; TCRdb's copy has only in-frame clones and leaves some out. This sample has under 1 million clones, with 80% to 95% found just once. CD8 cells classed as naive were CD45RO-negative and positively selected for CCR7, excluding terminally differentiated effector memory CD45RA+ cells. Specimen: naive CD8+ T cells sorted from blood. These receptors all stem from a man younger than 45 in good health.

In DNA form, the CDR3 reads TGTGCCAGCAGCTTGGGATTTACAGATACGCAGTATTTT. Translating it yields CASSLGFTDTQYF. The rearrangement joins TRBV7-6 to TRBJ2-3; D not certain. Deletions cut 3 bases from V and 3 bases from J, with 7 bases between. The CDR3 is made up of 13 amino acids. The germline gives CDR1 SGHVS, CDR2 FNYEAQ.

This clone occurred once. The J gene is TRBJ1-4, the V gene TRBV30; D is uncertain. This CDR3 contains 13 residues. Germline V gene data show CDR1 as GTSNPN and CDR2 as SVGIG (reference sequence). Trimming took off 1 base at V and 13 bases at J, with 16 bases between the two ends. The CDR3 sequence is CAWSAVSPEGLFF. The CDR3, as DNA: TGTGCCTGGAGTGCCGTTTCACCAGAAGGACTGTTTTTT.

This rearrangement joins TRBV5-5 to TRBJ1-3, with D unclear. V lost 1 base and J 10 bases, leaving 18 bases between the germline ends. Germline loops: CDR1 SGHKS, CDR2 YYEKEE (reference sequence). This CDR3 comprises 15 residues. The CDR3 spells CASSLFGSNSETIYF. CDR3 nucleotides: TGTGCCAGCAGCTTGTTTGGTTCCAACTCCGAGACCATATATTTT.

This clone was detected once. DNA of the CDR3: TGTGCCAGCAGTTCCCAGCGGGATCTGAACACCGGGGAGCTGTTTTTT. Amino acids: CASSSQRDLNTGELFF. The chain carries TRBV28 and TRBJ2-2; 7 bases match TRBD2. The CDR3 is 16 amino acids. After removal of 4 bases from V and 1 base from J, the junction contained 6 bases not matched to a gene. Germline V gene sequence: CDR1 MDHEN, CDR2 SYDVKM.

The rearrangement joins TRBV10-3 to TRBJ2-3; D not certain. CDR1 and CDR2 (germline): ENHRY, SYGVKD. This CDR3 comprises 13 residues. V lost 6 bases and J lost 1, with 8 bases in between. In DNA, the CDR3 is TGTGCCATCAGCGGAGTTCGCACAGATACGCAGTATTTT. It codes for CAISGVRTDTQYF.

The table lists this clone with a few counts. The V and J genes are TRBV7-9 and TRBJ2-2; TRBD1 matches 7 bases. The V gene's germline CDR1 is SEHNR and CDR2 FQNEAQ (reference sequence). The V gene end was trimmed by 4 bases and the J gene end by 4 bases; junction bases not matched to a gene: 6. The CDR3 has 15 amino acids. CDR3 nucleotide sequence: TGTGCCAGCAGCTCTCCGGGACAGATCACCGGGGAGCTGTTTTTT. The encoded protein is CASSSPGQITGELFF.

The chain recombines TRBV15 with TRBJ2-7; 9 positions match TRBD2. Germline loops: CDR1 LNHNV, CDR2 YYDKDF (reference sequence). J was trimmed by 1 base and V by 0 bases; bases with no gene match: 4. The CDR3 sequence is 16 residues long. CDR3 residues: CATSRDRLAVSYEQYF. CDR3 in DNA: TGTGCCACCAGCAGAGATCGACTAGCGGTATCCTACGAGCAGTACTTC. The entire variable domain, with the rest obtained from reference TRBV15 and TRBJ2-7, is as follows: DAMVIQNPRYQVTQFGKPVTLSCSQTLNHNVMYWYQQKSSQAPKLLFHYYDKDFNNEADTPDNFQSRRPNTSFCFLDIRSPGLGDTAMYLCATSRDRLAVSYEQYFGPGTRLTVT.

V and J are TRBV7-9 and TRBJ2-3, with TRBD2 matching 8 bases. There are 19 residues in the CDR3. J lost 6 bases, V lost 5 bases, and 22 bases had no gene match. Germline CDR1 reads SEHNR; CDR2 reads FQNEAQ (reference sequence). The CDR3 DNA reads TGTGCCAGCAGCCGGGGGTCTCATGGTCCGGGAGGGCCCCCCGATACGCAGTATTTT. As protein: CASSRGSHGPGGPPDTQYF. The full variable domain, completed using reference TRBV7-9 and TRBJ2-3, is DTGVSQNPRHKITKRGQNVTFRCDPISEHNRLYWYRQTLGQGPEFLTYFQNEAQLEKSRLLSDRFSAERPKGSFSTLEIQRTEQGDSAMYLCASSRGSHGPGGPPDTQYFGPGTRLTVL.

This clone was seen once. The chain carries TRBV5-4 and TRBJ2-1; 8 nucleotides match TRBD2. Germline values: CDR1 SGHNT, CDR2 YYREEE (reference sequence). V shed 2 bases, J shed 7 bases, and the junction held 11 bases outside the gene matches. The CDR3 is made up of 16 amino acids. DNA of the CDR3: TGTGCCAGCAGCTTTCCTGGGGTAGCGGGACGTAATGAGCAGTTCTTC. It encodes CASSFPGVAGRNEQFF. Filled out from reference TRBV5-4 and TRBJ2-1, the complete variable domain reads ETGVTQSPTHLIKTRGQQVTLRCSSQSGHNTVSWYQQALGQGPQFIFQYYREEENGRGNFPPRFSGLQFPNYSSELNVNALELDDSALYLCASSFPGVAGRNEQFFGPGTRLTVL.

The chain has TRBV13 and TRBJ1-1; a possible D gene is TRBD1 (5 bases). The CDR3 consists of 15 residues. Germline V gene sequence: CDR1 PRHDT, CDR2 FYEKMQ (reference sequence). V was clipped by 1 base and J by 4 bases, with 13 bases between them. CDR3 coding DNA: TGTGCCAGCAGCTTAGAATCAGGGTTCCGCACTGAAGCTTTCTTT. Translated: CASSLESGFRTEAFF. Supplemented by reference TRBV13 and TRBJ1-1, the full variable domain reads AAGVIQSPRHLIKEKRETATLKCYPIPRHDTVYWYQQGPGQDPQFLISFYEKMQSDKGSIPDRFSAQQFSDYHSELNMSSLELGDSALYFCASSLESGFRTEAFFGQGTRLTVV.

The V call is TRBV4-3, the J call TRBJ2-2, with TRBD1 as a possible D gene (6 bases). V lost 1 base, J lost 7 bases, and 16 bases lay in between. CDR3 size: 16 residues. In germline, CDR1 is LGHNA, CDR2 YSLEER. In nucleotides, the CDR3 is TGCGCCAGCAGCCAAGGGACAGAACGTGCATACGGGGAGCTGTTTTTT. Translated: CASSQGTERAYGELFF.

The chain employs TRBV14 and TRBJ1-2; the match to TRBD1 covers 7 bases. CDR1 and CDR2 from the germline V gene are SGHDN and FVKESK. J gave up 4 bases and V 4 bases, and 12 bases lay outside the gene matches. The CDR3 is 16 residues long. The CDR3 coding sequence is TGTGCCAGCAGCCCCGGACAGGCGTACTTGTTCTATGGCTACACCTTC. Residues: CASSPGQAYLFYGYTF. Together with reference TRBV14 and TRBJ1-2, the CDR3 gives the full variable domain: EAGVTQFPSHSVIEKGQTVTLRCDPISGHDNLYWYRRVMGKEIKFLLHFVKESKQDESGMPNNRFLAERTGGTYSTLKVQPAELEDSGVYFCASSPGQAYLFYGYTFGSGTRLTVV.

V gene TRBV18 combines with J gene TRBJ2-7, with D possibly being TRBD1 or TRBD2 (5 bases each). The CDR3 extends over 15 amino acids. The V gene lost 2 bases and the J gene lost 0 bases, with 11 bases spanning the gap. Per the germline V gene, CDR1 is KGHSH and CDR2 is LQKENI. As DNA, the CDR3 is TGTGCCAGCTCACCAGGTGGGGCGGGCTCCTACGAGCAGTACTTC. Amino acids: CASSPGGAGSYEQYF.

The chain carries TRBV28 and TRBJ1-2; D ambiguous. Trimming left V 4 bases short and J 5 bases short, with 17 bases between. This CDR3 has 15 amino acids. Germline V gene sequence: CDR1 MDHEN, CDR2 SYDVKM. CDR3 region: CASSSPLRAGYGYTF. CDR3 DNA: TGTGCCAGCAGTTCACCACTCAGAGCGGGATATGGCTACACCTTC.

The V call is TRBV28, the J call TRBJ2-7, with D tentatively TRBD2 (6 bases). CDR3 size: 15 residues. V was pared by 1 base and J by 0 bases, with 10 bases between. The germline CDR1 and CDR2 sequences are MDHEN and SYDVKM. The CDR3 region has the DNA TGTGCCAGCAGTTTATCTCTCGGGGGCTCCTACGAGCAGTACTTC. It is translated as CASSLSLGGSYEQYF.

In regard to this clone: Its ends do not fully match the called genes, so a read error is possible. The chain recombines TRBV4-3 with TRBJ2-3; 7 positions match TRBD2. Germline CDR1 LGHNA, CDR2 YSLEER. The CDR3 covers 13 residues. CDR3 residues: CASSPSGTDSQYF. The CDR3 DNA sequence: TGCGCCAGCAGCCCTAGCGGCACAGATTCGCAGTATTTT.

On this clone: Other DNA sequences of this sample code for an identical CDR3. The chain links TRBV6-5 to TRBJ2-2; no reliable D call. The germline V gene encodes CDR1 MNHEY and CDR2 SVGAGI. V was pared by 2 bases and J by 5 bases, with 3 bases between. The length of the CDR3 is 12 residues. The CDR3 DNA follows: TGTGCCAGCAGTTACGTAACCGGGGAGCTGTTTTTT. Its protein product is CASSYVTGELFF.

The chain has TRBV19 and TRBJ1-1; 10 nucleotides align to TRBD1. The J segment lost 1 base and the V segment lost 8 bases, leaving 7 bases of the junction unmatched. CDR1 and CDR2 from the germline V gene are LNHDA and SQIVND (reference sequence). This CDR3 is 15 amino acids long. As DNA, the CDR3 is TGTGCCAGTTCGGACAGGGGGGCCGGGAACACTGAAGCTTTCTTT. Amino acid sequence: CASSDRGAGNTEAFF.

The chain couples TRBV7-9 to TRBJ2-5; D is undetermined. The CDR3 sequence is 17 residues long. The germline V gene has CDR1 SEHNR and CDR2 FQNEAQ (reference sequence). V gave up 4 bases and J gave up 2 bases, with 20 bases separating them. The CDR3 nucleotides are TGTGCCAGCAGCTCCCGTTTTAAAGGGATGGAACAAGAGACCCAGTACTTC. Its protein is CASSSRFKGMEQETQYF.

In this sample, this clone turned up once. The chain links TRBV10-1 to TRBJ2-1; weak D call: TRBD2 (6 bases). Per the germline V gene, CDR1 is WNHNN and CDR2 is SYGVQD (reference sequence). This CDR3 is built from 14 residues. V shed 6 bases and J shed 8 bases, with 17 bases lying between them. CDR3 region: CASSEDYQGDEQFF. The CDR3 coding sequence is TGCGCCAGCAGCGAGGACTACCAGGGCGATGAGCAGTTCTTC.

The V gene is TRBV6-1, the J gene TRBJ2-3; D might be TRBD2 (5 bases). V was shortened by 6 bases and J by 6 bases, with 7 bases between the two germline ends. Germline V gene data show CDR1 as MNHNS and CDR2 as SASEGT. The CDR3 has 11 amino acids. The CDR3 is CASRRGDTQYF. The CDR3, as DNA: TGTGCCAGCAGGCGCGGGGATACGCAGTATTTT.

V usage is TRBV29-1 and J usage is TRBJ2-7, with no clear D. In germline, CDR1 is SQVTM, CDR2 ANQGSEA. The germline V and J ends were trimmed by 3 bases and 0 bases, with 9 bases remaining between them. CDR3 length: 13 amino acids. The DNA of the CDR3 is TGCAGCGTTGAGTACCAGAACTCCTACGAGCAGTACTTC. This sequence encodes CSVEYQNSYEQYF.

The J gene is TRBJ1-5, the V gene TRBV7-8; tentatively, D is TRBD1 (5 bases). The CDR3 consists of 15 residues. Germline V gives CDR1 SGHVS, CDR2 FQNEAQ. Trimming cost V 7 bases and J 5 bases, with 18 bases left between them. Here the CDR3 reads CASTSGGRIDQPQHF. The CDR3 DNA sequence: TGTGCCAGCACCTCCGGGGGTCGTATTGATCAGCCCCAGCATTTT.

The chain is built from TRBV10-1 and TRBJ2-5; 7 bases line up with TRBD2. The CDR3 runs 16 residues. Germline V gene sequence: CDR1 WNHNN, CDR2 SYGVQD (reference sequence). Germline trimming cut 10 bases from V and 6 bases from J; bases unmatched to any gene: 20. CDR3 residues: CATQRFRDYHHKTQYF. As DNA, the CDR3 is TGCGCCACCCAGCGATTCCGGGACTACCATCACAAGACCCAGTACTTC.

V gene TRBV7-2 combines with J gene TRBJ1-1; D ambiguous. From germline, CDR1 is SGHTA and CDR2 FQGNSA. Trimming removed 8 bases from V and 2 bases from J, with 12 bases in between. The CDR3 sequence is 13 residues long. CDR3 in DNA: TGTGCCAGCTGCGGGCAGGCAAACACTGAAGCTTTCTTT. Its translation: CASCGQANTEAFF. Full variable domain (outside the CDR3, taken from reference TRBV7-2 and TRBJ1-1): GAGVSQSPSNKVTEKGKDVELRCDPISGHTALYWYRQSLGQGLEFLIYFQGNSAPDKSGLPSDRFSAERTGGSVSTLTIQRTQQEDSAVYLCASCGQANTEAFFGQGTRLTVV.

The V and J genes are TRBV11-2 and TRBJ2-1; 8 nucleotides line up with TRBD2. Losses at the gene ends were 3 bases for V and 8 bases for J; bases not matched to a gene: 12. CDR1 is SGHAT, CDR2 FQNNGV, per germline. This CDR3 region has 16 residues. The CDR3, as DNA: TGTGCCAGCAGCTTTTTCCTGAGACTAGCGATCTATGAGCAGTTCTTC. The encoded protein is CASSFFLRLAIYEQFF. Together with reference TRBV11-2 and TRBJ2-1, the CDR3 gives the full variable domain: EAGVAQSPRYKIIEKRQSVAFWCNPISGHATLYWYQQILGQGPKLLIQFQNNGVVDDSQLPKDRFSAERLKGVDSTLKIQPAKLEDSAVYLCASSFFLRLAIYEQFFGPGTRLTVL.

The rearrangement uses TRBV28 and TRBJ2-1, with TRBD2 identical over 9 bases. V was pared by 6 bases and J by 8 bases, with 8 bases of the junction left unmatched. CDR1 is MDHEN, CDR2 SYDVKM, per germline. The CDR3 contains 14 residues. The CDR3 region is CASRPGLAIDEQFF. DNA of the CDR3: TGTGCCAGCAGACCGGGACTAGCCATCGATGAGCAGTTCTTC.

The chain combines TRBV7-6 with TRBJ2-1, with TRBD2 matching over 7 bases. V gave up 7 bases and J gave up 0 bases; unmatched junction bases: 15. The CDR3 contains 18 residues. Germline CDR1 is SGHVS and CDR2 is FNYEAQ. The CDR3 here is CASTQPRGGLDSYNEQFF. The CDR3 DNA reads as TGTGCCAGCACCCAACCTAGGGGAGGGCTCGACTCCTACAATGAGCAGTTCTTC. Complete variable domain (other parts from reference TRBV7-6 and TRBJ2-1): GAGVSQSPRYKVTKRGQDVALRCDPISGHVSLYWYRQALGQGPEFLTYFNYEAQQDKSGLPNDRFSAERPEGSISTLTIQRTEQRDSAMYRCASTQPRGGLDSYNEQFFGPGTRLTVL.